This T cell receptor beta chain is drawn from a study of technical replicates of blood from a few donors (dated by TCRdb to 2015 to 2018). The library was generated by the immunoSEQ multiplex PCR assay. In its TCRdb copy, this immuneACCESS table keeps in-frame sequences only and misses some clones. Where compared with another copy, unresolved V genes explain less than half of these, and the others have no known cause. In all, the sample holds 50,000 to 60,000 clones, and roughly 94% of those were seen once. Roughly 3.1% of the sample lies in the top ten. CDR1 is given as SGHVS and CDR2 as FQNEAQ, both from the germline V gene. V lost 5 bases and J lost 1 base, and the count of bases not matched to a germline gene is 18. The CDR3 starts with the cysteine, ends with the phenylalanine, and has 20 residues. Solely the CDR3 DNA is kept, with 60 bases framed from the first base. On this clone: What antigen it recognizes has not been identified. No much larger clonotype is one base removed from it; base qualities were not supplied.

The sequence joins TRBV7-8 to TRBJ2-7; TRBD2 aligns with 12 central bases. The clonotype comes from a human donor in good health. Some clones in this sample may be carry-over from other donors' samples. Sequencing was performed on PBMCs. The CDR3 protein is CASSGRQTSGSPRKSYEQYF. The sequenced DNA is TGTGCCAGCAGCGGCAGACAGACTAGCGGGAGTCCCAGAAAATCCTACGAGCAGTACTTC.